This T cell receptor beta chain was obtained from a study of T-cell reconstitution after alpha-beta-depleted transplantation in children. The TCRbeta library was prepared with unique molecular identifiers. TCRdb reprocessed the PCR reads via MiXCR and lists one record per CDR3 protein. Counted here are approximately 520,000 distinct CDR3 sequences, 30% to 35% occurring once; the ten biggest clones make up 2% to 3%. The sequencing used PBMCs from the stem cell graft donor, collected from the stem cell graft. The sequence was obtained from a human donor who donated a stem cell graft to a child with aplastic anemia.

The CDR3 is CASSADRGLGDTEAFF. The CDR3 DNA reads as TGCGCCAGCAGCGCGGACAGGGGGCTCGGGGACACTGAAGCTTTCTTT. The chain has TRBV5-1 and TRBJ1-1; 11 nucleotides agree with TRBD1. The V gene's germline CDR1 is SGHRS and CDR2 YFSETQ. This CDR3 comprises 16 residues. V lost 4 bases to trimming and J lost 3 bases; unmatched junction nucleotides: 8. The whole variable domain, remainder taken from reference TRBV5-1 and TRBJ1-1, is KAGVTQTPRYLIKTRGQQVTLSCSPISGHRSVSWYQQTPGQGLQFLFEYFSETQRNKGNFPGRFSGRQFSNSRSEMNVSTLELGDSALYLCASSADRGLGDTEAFFGQGTRLTVV.